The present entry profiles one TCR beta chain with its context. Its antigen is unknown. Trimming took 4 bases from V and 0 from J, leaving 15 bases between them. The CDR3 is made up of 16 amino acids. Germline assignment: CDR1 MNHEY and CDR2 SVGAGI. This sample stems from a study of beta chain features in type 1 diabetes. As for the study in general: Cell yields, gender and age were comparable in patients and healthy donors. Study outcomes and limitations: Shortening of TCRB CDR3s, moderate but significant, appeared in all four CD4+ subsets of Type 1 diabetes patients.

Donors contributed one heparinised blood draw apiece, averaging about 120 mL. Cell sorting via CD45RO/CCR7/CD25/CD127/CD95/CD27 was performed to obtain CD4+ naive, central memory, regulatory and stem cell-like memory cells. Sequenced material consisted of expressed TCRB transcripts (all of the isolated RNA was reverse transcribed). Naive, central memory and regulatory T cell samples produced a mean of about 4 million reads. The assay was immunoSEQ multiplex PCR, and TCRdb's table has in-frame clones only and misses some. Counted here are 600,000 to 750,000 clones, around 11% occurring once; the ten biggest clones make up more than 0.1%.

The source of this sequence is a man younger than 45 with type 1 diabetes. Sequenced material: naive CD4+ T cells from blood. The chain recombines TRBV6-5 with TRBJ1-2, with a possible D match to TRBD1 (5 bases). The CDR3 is CASSLQWGEANYGYTF. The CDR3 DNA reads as TGTGCCAGCAGTTTACAATGGGGGGAGGCTAACTATGGCTACACCTTC.